This is a list of T cell receptor beta chains from one sample in a study of response to subunit inactivated influenza vaccine. TCRdb fed the RT-PCR reads into MiXCR, producing one record per CDR3 protein. The sample consists of more than 450,000 distinct CDR3 sequences, 12% of them appearing once. The sequencing here drew on PBMCs from blood, taken on the day of vaccination. These receptors came from a man in his fifties or sixties who received an inactivated influenza vaccine. Each CDR3 is given without its conserved first and last residue. Size values are once, few and many counts, or a class for expanded clones, and some rows have none.

>few|TRBV29-1
SVMGRLNTEAF
>NA|TRBV5-7
ASSLKNPTSGSHEQF
>NA|TRBV14
ASSQKTSGSMYNEQF
>NA|TRBV20-1
SASGDRDYQPQH
>few|TRBV12-3/TRBV12-4
ASNMGLAFGEQY
>NA|TRBV3-1
ASSQVLSRSSYEQY
>NA|TRBV4-2
ASSPRVNEKLF
>NA|TRBV4-1
ASSQGELYEQY
>NA|TRBV20-1
SAHDRTSGVKTQY
>few|TRBV7-2
ASSWQGGDIQY
>once|TRBV29-1
SGGQGNNEQF